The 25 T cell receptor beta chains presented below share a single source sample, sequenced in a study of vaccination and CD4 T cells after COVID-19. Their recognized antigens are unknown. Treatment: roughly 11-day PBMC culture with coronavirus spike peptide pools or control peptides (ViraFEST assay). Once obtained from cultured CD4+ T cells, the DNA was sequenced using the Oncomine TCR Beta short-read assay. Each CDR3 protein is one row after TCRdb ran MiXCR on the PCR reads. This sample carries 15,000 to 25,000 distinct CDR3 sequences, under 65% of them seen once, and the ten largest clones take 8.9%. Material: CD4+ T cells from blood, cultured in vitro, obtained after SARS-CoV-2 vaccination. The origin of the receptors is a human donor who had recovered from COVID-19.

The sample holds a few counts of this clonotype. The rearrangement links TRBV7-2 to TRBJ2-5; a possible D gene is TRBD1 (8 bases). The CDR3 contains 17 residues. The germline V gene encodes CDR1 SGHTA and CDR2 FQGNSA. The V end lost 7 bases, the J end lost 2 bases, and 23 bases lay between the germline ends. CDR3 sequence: CASTQGALPGGQETQYF. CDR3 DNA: TGTGCCAGCACCCAGGGGGCCCTCCCGGGAGGACAAGAGACCCAGTACTTC.

The CDR3 coding sequence is TGTGCCAGCAGCTTTCGGGGCCCTCCTTCCATGAACACTGAAGCTTTCTTT. Amino acids: CASSFRGPPSMNTEAFF. The chain links TRBV28 to TRBJ1-1; a possible D gene is TRBD1 (5 bases). V was cut by 6 bases and J by 0 bases, with 20 bases left in between. The V gene's germline CDR1 is MDHEN and CDR2 SYDVKM. The CDR3 covers 17 residues.

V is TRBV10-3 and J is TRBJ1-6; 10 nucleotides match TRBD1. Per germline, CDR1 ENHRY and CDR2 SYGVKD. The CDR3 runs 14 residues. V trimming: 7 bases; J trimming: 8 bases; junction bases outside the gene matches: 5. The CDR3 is CAITPDRGYSPLHF. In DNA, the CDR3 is TGTGCCATCACCCCGGACAGGGGGTATTCACCCCTCCACTTT.

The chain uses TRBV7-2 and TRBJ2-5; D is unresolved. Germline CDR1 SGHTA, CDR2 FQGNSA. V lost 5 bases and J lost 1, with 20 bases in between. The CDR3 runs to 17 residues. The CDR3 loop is CASSRRSIIGGQETQYF. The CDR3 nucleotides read TGTGCCAGCAGCCGGAGAAGCATTATTGGCGGCCAAGAGACCCAGTACTTC.

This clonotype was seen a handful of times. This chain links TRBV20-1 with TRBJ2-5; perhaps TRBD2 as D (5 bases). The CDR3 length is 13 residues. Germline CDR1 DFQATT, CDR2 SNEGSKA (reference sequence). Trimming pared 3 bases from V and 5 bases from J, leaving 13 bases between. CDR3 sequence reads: CSASMVAGETQYF. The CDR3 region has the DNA TGCAGTGCTAGTATGGTGGCGGGCGAGACCCAGTACTTC.

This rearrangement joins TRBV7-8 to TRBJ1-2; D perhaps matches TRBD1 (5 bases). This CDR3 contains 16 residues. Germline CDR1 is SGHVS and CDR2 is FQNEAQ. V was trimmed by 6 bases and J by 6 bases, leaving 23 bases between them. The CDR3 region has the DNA TGTGCCAGCAGGCTAATCACGGGCGAATACAGGAATGGCTACACCTTC. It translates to CASRLITGEYRNGYTF.

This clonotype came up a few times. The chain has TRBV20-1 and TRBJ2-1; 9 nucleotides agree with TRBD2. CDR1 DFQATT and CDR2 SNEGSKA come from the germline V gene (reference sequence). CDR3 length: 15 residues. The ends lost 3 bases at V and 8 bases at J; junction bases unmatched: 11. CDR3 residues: CSARTSGSTRDEQFF. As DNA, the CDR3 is TGCAGTGCTAGGACTAGCGGCTCGACCAGGGATGAGCAGTTCTTC.

The CDR3 DNA follows: TGTGCCAGCGGATTAGAAAGTACAGATACGCAGTATTTT. It translates to CASGLESTDTQYF. The chain carries TRBV2 and TRBJ2-3, with D unclear. This CDR3 contains 13 residues. V gave up 8 bases and J gave up 3 bases, with 12 bases separating them. Germline values: CDR1 SNHLY, CDR2 FYNNEI.

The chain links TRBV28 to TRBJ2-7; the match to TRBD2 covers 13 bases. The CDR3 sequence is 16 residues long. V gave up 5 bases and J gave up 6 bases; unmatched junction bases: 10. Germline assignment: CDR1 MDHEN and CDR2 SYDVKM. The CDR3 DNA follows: TGTGCCAGCAGTAGGAGGACTAGCGGGAGTTCGGTCGAGCAGTACTTC. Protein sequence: CASSRRTSGSSVEQYF. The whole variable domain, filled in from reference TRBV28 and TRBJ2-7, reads DVKVTQSSRYLVKRTGEKVFLECVQDMDHENMFWYRQDPGLGLRLIYFSYDVKMKEKGDIPEGYSVSREKKERFSLILESASTNQTSMYLCASSRRTSGSSVEQYFGPGTRLTVT.

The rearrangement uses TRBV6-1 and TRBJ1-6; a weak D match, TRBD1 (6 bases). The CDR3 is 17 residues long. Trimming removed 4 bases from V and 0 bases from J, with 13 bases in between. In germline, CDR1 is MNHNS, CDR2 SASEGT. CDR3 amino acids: CASSARQDSSYNSPLHF. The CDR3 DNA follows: TGTGCCAGCAGTGCTAGACAGGACAGCTCCTATAATTCACCCCTCCACTTT.

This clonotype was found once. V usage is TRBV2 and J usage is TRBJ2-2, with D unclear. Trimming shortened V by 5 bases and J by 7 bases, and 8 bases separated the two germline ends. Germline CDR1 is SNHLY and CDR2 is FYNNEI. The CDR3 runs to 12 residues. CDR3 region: CASSSQVGELFF. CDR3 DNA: TGTGCCAGCAGTTCTCAGGTCGGGGAGCTGTTTTTT.

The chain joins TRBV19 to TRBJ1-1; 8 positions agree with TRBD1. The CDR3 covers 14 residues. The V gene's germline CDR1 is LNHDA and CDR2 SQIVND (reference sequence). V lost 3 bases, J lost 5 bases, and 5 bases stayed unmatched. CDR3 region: CASSIGQGGTEAFF. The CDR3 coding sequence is TGTGCCAGTAGTATCGGACAGGGTGGGACTGAAGCTTTCTTT.

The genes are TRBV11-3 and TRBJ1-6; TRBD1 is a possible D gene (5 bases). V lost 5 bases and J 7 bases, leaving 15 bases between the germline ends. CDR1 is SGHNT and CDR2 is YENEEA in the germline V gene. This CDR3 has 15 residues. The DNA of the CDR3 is TGTGCCAGCAGCCCGCGGGGCAGCGCGAATTCACCCCTCCACTTT. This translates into CASSPRGSANSPLHF.

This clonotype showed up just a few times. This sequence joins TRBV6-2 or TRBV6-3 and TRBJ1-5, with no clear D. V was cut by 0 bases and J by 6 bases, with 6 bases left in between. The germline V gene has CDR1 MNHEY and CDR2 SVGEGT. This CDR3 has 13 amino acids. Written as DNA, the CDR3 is TGTGCCAGCAGTTACTCGTTTTCTCAGCCCCAGCATTTT. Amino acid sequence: CASSYSFSQPQHF.

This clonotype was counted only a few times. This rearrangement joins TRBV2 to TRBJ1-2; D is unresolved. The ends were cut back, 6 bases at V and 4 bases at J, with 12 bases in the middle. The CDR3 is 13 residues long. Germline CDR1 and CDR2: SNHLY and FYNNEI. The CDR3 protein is CASRDGRVYGYTF. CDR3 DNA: TGTGCCAGCAGGGACGGACGGGTCTATGGCTACACCTTC.

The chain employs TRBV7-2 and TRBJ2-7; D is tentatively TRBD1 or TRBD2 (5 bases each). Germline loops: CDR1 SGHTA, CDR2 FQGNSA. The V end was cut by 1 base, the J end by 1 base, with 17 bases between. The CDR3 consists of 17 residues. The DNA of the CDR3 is TGTGCCAGCAGCTTAGTGTTGGGACGGAAAGTTTCCTACGAGCAGTACTTC. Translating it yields CASSLVLGRKVSYEQYF.

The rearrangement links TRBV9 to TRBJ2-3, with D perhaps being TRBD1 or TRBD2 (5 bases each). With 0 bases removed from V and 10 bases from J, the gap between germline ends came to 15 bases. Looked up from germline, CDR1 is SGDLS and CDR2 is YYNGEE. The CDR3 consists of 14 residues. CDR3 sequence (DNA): TGTGCCAGCAGCGTAGAATTCGGGACGTTGGCGCAGTATTTT. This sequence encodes CASSVEFGTLAQYF.

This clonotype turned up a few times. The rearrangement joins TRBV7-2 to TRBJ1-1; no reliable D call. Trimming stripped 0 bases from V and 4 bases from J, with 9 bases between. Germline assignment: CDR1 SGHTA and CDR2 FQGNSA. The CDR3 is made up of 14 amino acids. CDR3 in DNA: TGTGCCAGCAGCTTAGCACACCCGAGCACTGAAGCTTTCTTT. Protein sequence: CASSLAHPSTEAFF.

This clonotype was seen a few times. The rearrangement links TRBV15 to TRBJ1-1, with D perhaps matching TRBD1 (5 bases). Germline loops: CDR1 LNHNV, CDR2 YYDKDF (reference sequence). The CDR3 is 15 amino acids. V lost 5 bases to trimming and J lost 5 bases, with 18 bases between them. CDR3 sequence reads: CATSADGAAVTEAFF. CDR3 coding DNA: TGTGCCACCAGCGCAGATGGGGCGGCGGTAACTGAAGCTTTCTTT.

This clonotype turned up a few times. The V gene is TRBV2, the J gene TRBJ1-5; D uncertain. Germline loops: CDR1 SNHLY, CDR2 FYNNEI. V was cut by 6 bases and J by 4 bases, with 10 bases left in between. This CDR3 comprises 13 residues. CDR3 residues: CASRNEINQPQHF. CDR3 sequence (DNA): TGTGCCAGCAGGAACGAGATTAATCAGCCCCAGCATTTT. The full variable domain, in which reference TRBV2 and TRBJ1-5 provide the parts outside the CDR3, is EPEVTQTPSHQVTQMGQEVILRCVPISNHLYFYWYRQILGQKVEFLVSFYNNEISEKSEIFDDQFSVERPDGSNFTLKIRSTKLEDSAMYFCASRNEINQPQHFGDGTRLSIL.

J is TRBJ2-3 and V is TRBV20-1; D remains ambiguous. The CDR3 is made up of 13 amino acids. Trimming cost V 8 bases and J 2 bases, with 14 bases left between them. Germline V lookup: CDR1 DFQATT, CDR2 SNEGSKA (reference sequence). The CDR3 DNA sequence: TGCAGTACTCCGCCTGGCCACACAGATACGCAGTATTTT. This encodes CSTPPGHTDTQYF.

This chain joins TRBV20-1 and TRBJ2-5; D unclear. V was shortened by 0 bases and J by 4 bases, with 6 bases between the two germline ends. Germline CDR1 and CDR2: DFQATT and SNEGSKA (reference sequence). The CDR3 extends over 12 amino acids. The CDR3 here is CSARDSLETQYF. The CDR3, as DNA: TGCAGTGCTAGAGATAGTCTAGAGACCCAGTACTTC.

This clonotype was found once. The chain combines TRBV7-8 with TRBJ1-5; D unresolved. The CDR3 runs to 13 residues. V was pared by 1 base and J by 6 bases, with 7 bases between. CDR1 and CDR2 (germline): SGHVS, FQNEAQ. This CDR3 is CASSLGGFQPQHF. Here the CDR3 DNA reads TGTGCCAGCAGCTTAGGGGGATTTCAGCCCCAGCATTTT. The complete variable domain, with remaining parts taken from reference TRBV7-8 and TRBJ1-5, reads GAGVSQSPRYKVAKRGQDVALRCDPISGHVSLFWYQQALGQGPEFLTYFQNEAQLDKSGLPSDRFFAERPEGSVSTLKIQRTQQEDSAVYLCASSLGGFQPQHFGDGTRLSIL.

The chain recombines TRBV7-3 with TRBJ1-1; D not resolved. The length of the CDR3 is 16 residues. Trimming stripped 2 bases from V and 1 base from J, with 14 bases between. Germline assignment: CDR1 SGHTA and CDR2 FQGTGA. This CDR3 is CASSLDFVQTNTEAFF. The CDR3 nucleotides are TGTGCCAGCAGCTTAGACTTTGTACAGACGAACACTGAAGCTTTCTTT.

This chain's CDR3 is CASSWDSGGYTF. CDR3 nucleotides: TGTGCCAGCAGTTGGGATAGCGGGGGCTACACCTTC. The chain employs TRBV27 and TRBJ1-2, with D hard to call. The V gene lost 4 bases and the J gene lost 8 bases, with 11 bases spanning the gap. Germline CDR1 MNHEY, CDR2 SMNVEV (reference sequence). The CDR3 length is 12 residues.